Shown below are 10 T cell receptor beta chains from a single sample sequenced in a study of blood T cell repertoires in COVID-19. Repertoires were generated with immunoSEQ multiplex PCR, while TCRdb's copy carries only in-frame clones and drops some. The table includes about 160,000 clones, roughly four fifths detected once. The sample consisted of peripheral blood. The receptor set was obtained from a human donor with acute or convalescent COVID-19. The donor label of this sample is uncertain.

Only one count was recorded for this clone. The chain uses TRBV18 and TRBJ1-2; D is undetermined. CDR3 length: 15 amino acids. V gave up 2 bases and J gave up 1 base, with 11 bases separating them. Germline assignment: CDR1 KGHSH and CDR2 LQKENI. The CDR3 here is CASSPGGGLNYGYTF. Here the CDR3 DNA reads TGTGCCAGCTCACCAGGAGGCGGACTTAACTATGGCTACACCTTC.

The chain recombines TRBV5-1 with TRBJ2-3, with D possibly being TRBD2 (6 bases). The CDR3 is made up of 13 amino acids. Looked up from germline, CDR1 is SGHRS and CDR2 is YFSETQ. Trimming removed 4 bases from V and 10 bases from J, with 16 bases in between. CDR3 nucleotide sequence: TGCGCCAGCAGCCAGGAGGGGTCACGGGCGCAGTATTTT. It is translated as CASSQEGSRAQYF.

This chain links TRBV7-2 with TRBJ1-2; 12 nucleotides align to TRBD1. Per the germline V gene, CDR1 is SGHTA and CDR2 is FQGNSA. V lost 6 bases to trimming and J lost 2 bases; unmatched junction nucleotides: 4. This CDR3 has 15 amino acids. CDR3 DNA sequence: TGTGCCAGCAGGGGACAGGGGGCGGCCAACTATGGCTACACCTTC. Translating gives CASRGQGAANYGYTF.

J is TRBJ2-5 and V is TRBV11-3; tentatively, D is TRBD1 (6 bases). This CDR3 has 15 amino acids. Between the trimmed V and J ends, which lost 5 bases and 2 bases, there was a span of 15 bases. Germline lookup yields CDR1 SGHNT and CDR2 YENEEA. This chain's CDR3 is CASSQGYRAQETQYF. CDR3 in DNA: TGTGCCAGCAGCCAGGGGTATCGTGCTCAAGAGACCCAGTACTTC.

This clone was counted between two and nine times. This sequence joins TRBV5-6 and TRBJ1-3; 9 bases line up with TRBD1. Germline V gives CDR1 SGHDT, CDR2 YYEEEE. After removal of 1 base from V and 4 bases from J, the junction contained 9 bases not matched to a gene. The CDR3 sequence is 17 residues long. For the CDR3, the DNA is TGTGCCAGCAGCTTGTTCCCGACAGGGGGGTTCGGAAACACCATATATTTT. It specifies CASSLFPTGGFGNTIYF. Using reference TRBV5-6 and TRBJ1-3 for the parts outside the CDR3, the full variable domain is DAGVTQSPTHLIKTRGQQVTLRCSPKSGHDTVSWYQQALGQGPQFIFQYYEEEERQRGNFPDRFSGHQFPNYSSELNVNALLLGDSALYLCASSLFPTGGFGNTIYFGEGSWLTVV.

The rearrangement uses TRBV7-9 and TRBJ2-7, with 7 bases lining up with TRBD1. The CDR3 is 14 residues long. CDR1 and CDR2 (germline): SEHNR, FQNEAQ (reference sequence). The ends lost 3 bases at V and 2 bases at J; junction bases unmatched: 4. This CDR3 is CASSLQQGPYEQYF. The CDR3 DNA sequence: TGTGCCAGCAGCTTGCAACAGGGGCCCTACGAGCAGTACTTC. The full variable domain, in which reference TRBV7-9 and TRBJ2-7 provide the parts outside the CDR3, is DTGVSQNPRHKITKRGQNVTFRCDPISEHNRLYWYRQTLGQGPEFLTYFQNEAQLEKSRLLSDRFSAERPKGSFSTLEIQRTEQGDSAMYLCASSLQQGPYEQYFGPGTRLTVT.

J is TRBJ2-3 and V is TRBV9; 7 nucleotides line up with TRBD1. J lost 6 bases, V lost 1 base, and 5 bases had no gene match. The germline V gene encodes CDR1 SGDLS and CDR2 YYNGEE. The CDR3 has 14 residues. The CDR3 DNA sequence: TGTGCCAGCAGCGTACAACAGGGGAGTGATACGCAGTATTTT. Its translation is CASSVQQGSDTQYF.

This chain uses TRBV29-1 with TRBJ1-1; D ambiguous. The germline CDR1 and CDR2 sequences are SQVTM and ANQGSEA. This CDR3 comprises 14 residues. V was shortened by 0 bases and J by 1 base, with 9 bases between the two germline ends. CDR3 loop: CSVEEWAGNTEAFF. DNA for the CDR3: TGCAGCGTTGAAGAATGGGCTGGGAACACTGAAGCTTTCTTT.

This chain uses TRBV27 with TRBJ1-5; TRBD1 might be the D (6 bases). The germline CDR1 and CDR2 sequences are MNHEY and SMNVEV (reference sequence). This CDR3 spans 14 amino acids. V was shortened by 6 bases and J by 6 bases, with 15 bases between the two germline ends. The CDR3 reads CASRGHGEGQPQHF. CDR3 bases: TGTGCCAGCAGGGGACACGGGGAGGGTCAGCCCCAGCATTTT.

The chain joins TRBV5-1 to TRBJ2-2; 11 bases line up with TRBD1. This CDR3 contains 17 residues. Germline CDR1 SGHRS, CDR2 YFSETQ. V lost 7 bases, J lost 5 bases, and 13 bases stayed unmatched. The CDR3 coding sequence is TGCGCCAGCCAGCCTATTCCGGGACAGGGGGTAACCGGGGAGCTGTTTTTT. Amino acids: CASQPIPGQGVTGELFF. Full variable domain (remainder filled in from reference TRBV5-1 and TRBJ2-2): KAGVTQTPRYLIKTRGQQVTLSCSPISGHRSVSWYQQTPGQGLQFLFEYFSETQRNKGNFPGRFSGRQFSNSRSEMNVSTLELGDSALYLCASQPIPGQGVTGELFFGEGSRLTVL.